The clone carrying this T cell receptor beta chain appeared a few times. Its cognate antigen is unknown. Isolation of PBMCs was performed using 9 to 10 ml of fresh peripheral blood. Germline V lookup: CDR1 KGHDR, CDR2 SFDVKD. With 4 bases removed from V and 6 bases from J, the gap between germline ends came to 9 bases. The CDR3 extends over 14 amino acids. This entry belongs to a study of Graves' ophthalmopathy and Graves' hyperthyroidism. Study results and caveats: A majority of expanded thyroid clonotypes exceeding 0.001 frequency were likewise present in blood. This model predicted ophthalmopathy progression (sensitivity around 71%, specificity 72% to 85%).

As the template, RNA transcripts were used to amplify TCR beta CDR3 regions. HTBI primers were employed in first-round RT-PCR, then a second-round multiplex PCR followed. TCRdb reprocessed the multiplex PCR reads via MiXCR and lists one record per CDR3 protein. The data hold approximately 640,000 distinct CDR3 sequences, with roughly 39% observed a single time. The sequencing sample was made of peripheral blood. This TCR was recovered from an adult man with Graves' ophthalmopathy. The rearrangement links TRBV24-1 to TRBJ1-6; D remains ambiguous. CDR3 loop: CATSEAASNSPLHF. The CDR3 nucleotides read TGTGCCACCAGTGAGGCCGCCAGTAATTCACCCCTCCACTTT.